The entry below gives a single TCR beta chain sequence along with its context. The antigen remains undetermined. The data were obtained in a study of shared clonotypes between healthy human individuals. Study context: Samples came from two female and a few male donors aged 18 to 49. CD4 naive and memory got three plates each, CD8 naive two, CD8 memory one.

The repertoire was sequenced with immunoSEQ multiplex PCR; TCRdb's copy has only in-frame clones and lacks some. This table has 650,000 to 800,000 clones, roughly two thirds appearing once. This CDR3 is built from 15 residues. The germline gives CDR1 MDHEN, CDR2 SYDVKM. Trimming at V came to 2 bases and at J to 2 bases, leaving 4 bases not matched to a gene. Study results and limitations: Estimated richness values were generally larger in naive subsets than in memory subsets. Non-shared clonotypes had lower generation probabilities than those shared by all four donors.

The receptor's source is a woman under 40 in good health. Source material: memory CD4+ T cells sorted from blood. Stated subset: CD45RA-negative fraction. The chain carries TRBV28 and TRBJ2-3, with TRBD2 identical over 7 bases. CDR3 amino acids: CASSLRGLFTDTQYF. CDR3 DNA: TGTGCCAGCAGTTTAAGGGGACTATTCACAGATACGCAGTATTTT.